The rows below give T cell receptor beta chains drawn from one sample of a study of early T cells in non-severe SARS-CoV-2 infection. TCRdb re-derived calls from the 5' RACE reads in MiXCR, one entry per CDR3 protein. The repertoire consists of roughly 80,000 distinct CDR3 sequences, with over 12% occurring once and the leading ten covering 3%. The source material was whole blood. These receptor sequences come from an adult who was a healthcare worker with PCR-confirmed SARS-CoV-2 infection or an uninfected control (not recorded which). The conserved cysteine and the conserved F or W are not part of the CDR3 here.

V	J	CDR3
TRBV12-3/TRBV12-4	TRBJ2-1	ASSQTSGGRLF
TRBV7-9	TRBJ2-2	ASGRVATGELF
TRBV20-1	TRBJ2-7	SARDSQGELYEQY
TRBV5-1	TRBJ1-1	ASSLEGPSTGAF
TRBV7-9	TRBJ2-3	ASSLRMGRGDTQY
TRBV29-1	TRBJ2-7	SVTGLAGNYEQY
TRBV5-6	TRBJ2-7	ASSSIRQGLYEQY
TRBV12-3/TRBV12-4	TRBJ2-7	ASSSYLGGVYEQY
TRBV12-3/TRBV12-4	TRBJ2-7	ASSSVVNVMSYEQY
TRBV30	TRBJ2-1	AWSVQNNEQF
TRBV5-4	TRBJ1-2	ASSLEAQYYGYT
TRBV12-3/TRBV12-4	TRBJ2-7	ASRYMGLAGDEQY
TRBV7-8	TRBJ2-1	ASSSGLAGGSLYNEQF
TRBV29-1	TRBJ2-3	STEASGRAGTDTQY
TRBV5-1	TRBJ2-1	ASSADGDSYNEQF
TRBV7-8	TRBJ2-7	ASSPTSREQY
TRBV5-1	TRBJ1-4	ASRSSVTEGSEKLF
TRBV25-1	TRBJ1-4	ASRETGTADEKLF
TRBV11-2	TRBJ2-3	ASSLVRRDPPGDTQY
TRBV7-8	TRBJ1-2	ASSMENYGYT
TRBV6-9	TRBJ2-7	ASSTGHDEQY
TRBV11-1	TRBJ1-6	ASSFREFGSPLH
TRBV7-3	TRBJ2-1	ASSQRPRGYNEQF
TRBV5-4	TRBJ1-1	ASSVKGLPAEAF
TRBV6-1	TRBJ1-1	ASSEMTGRTEVF
TRBV11-2	TRBJ2-7	ASSSTSTNLGYEQY
TRBV6-2/TRBV6-3	TRBJ2-1	ASRLRPGLGSYNEQF
TRBV29-1	TRBJ2-7	SVVPRPGLQDEQY
TRBV3-1	TRBJ2-5	ASSPRLGEKETQY
TRBV7-6	TRBJ2-1	ASSLGGGVQNEQF
TRBV12-3/TRBV12-4	TRBJ1-1	ASSAWGRPDTEAF
TRBV28	TRBJ1-2	ASSLSGGRYGYT
TRBV7-2	TRBJ2-1	ASSIGPYNEQF
TRBV10-1	TRBJ2-3	ASSVGTGAGTDTQY
TRBV29-1	TRBJ2-1	SVEIGGGVQF
TRBV18	TRBJ1-6	ASSPGQYNNSPLH
TRBV11-2	TRBJ2-2	ASSLTDLNTGELF
TRBV3-1	TRBJ2-5	ASSPGQGLGETQY
TRBV10-2	TRBJ2-2	ASKGLAGNTGELF
TRBV18	TRBJ2-7	ASSSSSYEQY
TRBV6-6	TRBJ2-5	ASSQYSNLQETQY
TRBV20-1	TRBJ2-1	SATLAGVAYNEQF
TRBV28	TRBJ2-7	ASRGLAGAYEQY
TRBV12-3/TRBV12-4	TRBJ2-6	ASRTGSGANVLT
TRBV28	TRBJ1-5	ASSPRGANQPQH
TRBV5-1	TRBJ2-7	ASSLDYEQY
TRBV5-4	TRBJ2-1	ASSLAGGMVNEQF
TRBV29-1	TRBJ2-1	SVSWDSNEQF
TRBV27	TRBJ2-1	ASSFGGLRNEQF
TRBV5-1	TRBJ2-3	ASSLDREVGTQY